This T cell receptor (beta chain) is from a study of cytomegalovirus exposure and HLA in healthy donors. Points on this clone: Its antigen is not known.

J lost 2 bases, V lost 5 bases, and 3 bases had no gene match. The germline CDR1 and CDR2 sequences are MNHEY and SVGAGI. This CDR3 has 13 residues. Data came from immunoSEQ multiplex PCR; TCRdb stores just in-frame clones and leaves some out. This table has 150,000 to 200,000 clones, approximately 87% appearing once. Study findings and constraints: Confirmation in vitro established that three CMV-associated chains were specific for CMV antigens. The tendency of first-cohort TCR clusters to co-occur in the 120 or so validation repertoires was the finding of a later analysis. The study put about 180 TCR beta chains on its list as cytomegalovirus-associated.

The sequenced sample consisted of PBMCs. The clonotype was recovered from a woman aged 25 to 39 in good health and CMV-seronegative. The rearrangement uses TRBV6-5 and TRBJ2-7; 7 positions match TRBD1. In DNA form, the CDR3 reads TGTGCCAGCAGTCTCGGGACAGCCTACGAGCAGTACTTC. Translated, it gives CASSLGTAYEQYF.